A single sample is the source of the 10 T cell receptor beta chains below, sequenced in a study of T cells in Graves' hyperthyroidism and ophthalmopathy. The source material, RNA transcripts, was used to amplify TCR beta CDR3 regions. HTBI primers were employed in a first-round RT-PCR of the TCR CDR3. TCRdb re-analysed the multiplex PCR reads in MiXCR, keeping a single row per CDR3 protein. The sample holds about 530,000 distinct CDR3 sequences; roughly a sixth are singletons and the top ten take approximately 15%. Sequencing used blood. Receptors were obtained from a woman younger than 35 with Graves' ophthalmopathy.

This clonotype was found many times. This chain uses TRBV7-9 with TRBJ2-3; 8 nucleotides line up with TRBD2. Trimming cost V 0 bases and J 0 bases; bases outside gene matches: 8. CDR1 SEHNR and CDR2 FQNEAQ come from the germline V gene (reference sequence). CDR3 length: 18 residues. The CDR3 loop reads CASSLAPGLAASTDTQYF. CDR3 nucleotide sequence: TGTGCCAGCAGCTTAGCTCCCGGACTAGCTGCTAGCACAGATACGCAGTATTTT.

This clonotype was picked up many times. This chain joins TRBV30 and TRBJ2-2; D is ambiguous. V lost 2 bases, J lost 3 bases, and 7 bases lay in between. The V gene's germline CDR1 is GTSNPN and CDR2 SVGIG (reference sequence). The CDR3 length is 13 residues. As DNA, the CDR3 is TGTGCCTGGAGTTTTTTAGACACCGGGGAGCTGTTTTTT. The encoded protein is CAWSFLDTGELFF.

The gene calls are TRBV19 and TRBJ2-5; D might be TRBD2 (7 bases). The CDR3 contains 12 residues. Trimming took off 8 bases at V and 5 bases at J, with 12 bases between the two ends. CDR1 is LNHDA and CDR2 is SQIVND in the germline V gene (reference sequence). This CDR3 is CASGRGMETQYF. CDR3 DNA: TGTGCCAGTGGGAGGGGGATGGAGACCCAGTACTTC.

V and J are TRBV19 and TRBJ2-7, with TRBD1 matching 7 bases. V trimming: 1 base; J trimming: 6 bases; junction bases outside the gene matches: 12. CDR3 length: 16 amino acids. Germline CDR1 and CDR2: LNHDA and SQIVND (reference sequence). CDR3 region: CASSIGAGGRSGEQYF. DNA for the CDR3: TGTGCCAGTAGTATAGGGGCAGGGGGAAGGTCCGGCGAGCAGTACTTC.

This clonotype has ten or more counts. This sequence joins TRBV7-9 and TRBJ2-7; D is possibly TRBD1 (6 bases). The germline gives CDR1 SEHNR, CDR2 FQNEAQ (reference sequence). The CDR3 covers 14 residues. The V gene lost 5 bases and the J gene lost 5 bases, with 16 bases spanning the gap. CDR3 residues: CASSMSGQNDEQYF. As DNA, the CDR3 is TGTGCCAGCAGCATGTCGGGACAAAATGACGAGCAGTACTTC.

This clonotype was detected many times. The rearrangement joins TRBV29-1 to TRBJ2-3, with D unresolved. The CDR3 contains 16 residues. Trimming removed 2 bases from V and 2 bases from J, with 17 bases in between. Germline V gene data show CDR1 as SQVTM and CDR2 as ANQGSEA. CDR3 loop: CSVESRQAEVTDTQYF. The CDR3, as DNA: TGCAGCGTTGAATCCCGGCAGGCCGAAGTCACAGATACGCAGTATTTT.

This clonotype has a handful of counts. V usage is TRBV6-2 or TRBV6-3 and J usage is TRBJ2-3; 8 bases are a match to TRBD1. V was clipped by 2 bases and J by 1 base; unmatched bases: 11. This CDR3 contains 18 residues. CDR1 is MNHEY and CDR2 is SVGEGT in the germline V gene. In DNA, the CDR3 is TGTGCCAGCAGTTACCGGACAGGGTTCGGGATAGGCACAGATACGCAGTATTTT. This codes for CASSYRTGFGIGTDTQYF.

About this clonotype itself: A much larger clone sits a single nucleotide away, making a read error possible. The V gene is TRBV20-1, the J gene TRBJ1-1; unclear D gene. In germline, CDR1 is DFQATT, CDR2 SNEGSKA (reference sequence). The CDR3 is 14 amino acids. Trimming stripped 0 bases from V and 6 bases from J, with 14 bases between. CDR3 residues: CSARDSRLNAEAFF. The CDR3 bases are TGCAGTGCTAGAGATAGTAGGTTAAACGCTGAAGCTTTCTTT.

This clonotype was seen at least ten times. The CDR3 region has the DNA TGTGCCAGCAGCCAGAAGACGGACTCCCGCACAGATACGCAGTATTTT. It translates to CASSQKTDSRTDTQYF. The chain is built from TRBV28 and TRBJ2-3; D is possibly TRBD2 (5 bases). The CDR3 sequence is 16 residues long. The V gene lost 6 bases and the J gene lost 1 base, with 17 bases spanning the gap. Germline V gene sequence: CDR1 MDHEN, CDR2 SYDVKM.

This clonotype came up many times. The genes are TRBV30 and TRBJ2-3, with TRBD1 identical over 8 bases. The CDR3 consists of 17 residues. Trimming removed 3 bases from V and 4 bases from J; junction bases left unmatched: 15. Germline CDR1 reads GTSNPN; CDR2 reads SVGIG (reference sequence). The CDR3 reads CAWSSYRRRGLSDTQYF. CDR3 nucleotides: TGTGCCTGGAGCTCCTATCGCCGCAGGGGGCTTTCAGATACGCAGTATTTT.